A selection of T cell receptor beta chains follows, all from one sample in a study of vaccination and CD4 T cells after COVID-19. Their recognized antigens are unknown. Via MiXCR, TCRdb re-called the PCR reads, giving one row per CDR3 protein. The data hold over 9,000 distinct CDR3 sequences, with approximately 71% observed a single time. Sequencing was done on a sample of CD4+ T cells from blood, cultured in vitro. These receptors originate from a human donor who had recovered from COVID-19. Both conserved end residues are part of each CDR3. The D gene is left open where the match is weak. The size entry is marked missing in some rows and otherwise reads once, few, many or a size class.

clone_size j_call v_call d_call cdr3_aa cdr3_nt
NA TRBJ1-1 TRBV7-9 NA CASSFRTDEAFF TGTGCCAGCAGCTTTCGGACAGATGAAGCTTTCTTT
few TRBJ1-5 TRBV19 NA CASSIGGNSNQPQHF TGTGCCAGTAGTATAGGCGGGAATAGCAATCAGCCCCAGCATTTT
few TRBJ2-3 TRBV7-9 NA CASSWGGRADTQYF TGTGCCAGCAGCTGGGGGGGCAGGGCAGATACGCAGTATTTT
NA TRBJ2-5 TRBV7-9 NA CASSLNTGAGETQYF TGTGCCAGCAGCCTAAATACTGGGGCGGGGGAGACCCAGTACTTC
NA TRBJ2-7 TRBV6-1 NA CASSELTAKSPYEQYF TGTGCCAGCAGTGAGTTGACAGCGAAGTCTCCCTACGAGCAGTACTTC
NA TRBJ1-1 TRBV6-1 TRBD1 CASRQGQGAEAFF TGTGCCAGCAGACAGGGACAGGGCGCTGAAGCTTTCTTT
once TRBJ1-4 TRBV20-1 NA CSARPYRATNEKLFF TGCAGTGCTAGACCTTACAGGGCAACTAATGAAAAACTGTTTTTT
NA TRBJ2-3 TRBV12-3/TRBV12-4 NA CASRFGISSDTQYF TGTGCCAGCCGCTTTGGGATTAGTTCAGATACGCAGTATTTT
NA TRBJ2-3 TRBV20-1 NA CSASQRGGKADTQYF TGCAGTGCTAGTCAGAGGGGGGGTAAGGCGGATACGCAGTATTTT
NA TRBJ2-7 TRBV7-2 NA CASSHPPRNYEQYF TGTGCCAGCAGCCACCCCCCCCGGAACTACGAGCAGTACTTC
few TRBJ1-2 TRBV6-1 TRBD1 CASSDRQGPNYGYTF TGTGCCAGCAGTGACCGACAGGGACCTAACTATGGCTACACCTTC
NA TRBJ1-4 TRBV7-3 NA CASSPPGCGEKLFF TGTGCCAGCAGCCCGCCGGGCTGCGGGGAAAAACTGTTTTTT
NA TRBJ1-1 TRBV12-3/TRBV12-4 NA CASSLRHSNTEAFF TGTGCCAGCAGTTTACGGCATTCGAACACTGAAGCTTTCTTT
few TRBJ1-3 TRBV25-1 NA CASSESQPGISGNTIYF TGTGCCAGCAGTGAAAGCCAGCCGGGGATCTCTGGAAACACCATATATTTT
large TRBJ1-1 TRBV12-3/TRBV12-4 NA CASSSGYTEAFF TGTGCCAGCAGTTCAGGGTACACTGAAGCTTTCTTT
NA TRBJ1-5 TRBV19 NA CASSIDRGQPQHF TGTGCCAGTAGTATAGACAGGGGTCAGCCCCAGCATTTT
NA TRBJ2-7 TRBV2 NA CASSGAYEQYF TGTGCCAGCAGCGGAGCCTACGAGCAGTACTTC
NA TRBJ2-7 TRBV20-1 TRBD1 CSASVPGGVNEQYF TGCAGTGCTTCGGTACCAGGGGGTGTAAACGAGCAGTACTTC
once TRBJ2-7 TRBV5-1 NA CASSLASSTYEQYF TGCGCCAGCAGCTTGGCCAGTTCAACCTACGAGCAGTACTTC
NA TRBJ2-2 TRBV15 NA CATSRDMSGELFF TGTGCCACCAGCAGAGATATGAGCGGGGAGCTGTTTTTT
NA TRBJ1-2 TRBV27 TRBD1 CASSLDRGYGLIGGYTF TGTGCCAGCAGTTTAGACAGGGGGTATGGTTTAATCGGTGGCTACACCTTC
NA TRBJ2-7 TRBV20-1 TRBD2 CSASLAGVTYEQYF TGCAGTGCTAGCCTAGCGGGGGTGACCTACGAGCAGTACTTC
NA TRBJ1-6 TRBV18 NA CASSPDRHNSPLHF TGTGCCAGCTCACCGGACAGACATAATTCACCCCTCCACTTT
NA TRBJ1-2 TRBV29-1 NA CSVNREANYGYTF TGCAGCGTGAACAGGGAAGCTAACTATGGCTACACCTTC